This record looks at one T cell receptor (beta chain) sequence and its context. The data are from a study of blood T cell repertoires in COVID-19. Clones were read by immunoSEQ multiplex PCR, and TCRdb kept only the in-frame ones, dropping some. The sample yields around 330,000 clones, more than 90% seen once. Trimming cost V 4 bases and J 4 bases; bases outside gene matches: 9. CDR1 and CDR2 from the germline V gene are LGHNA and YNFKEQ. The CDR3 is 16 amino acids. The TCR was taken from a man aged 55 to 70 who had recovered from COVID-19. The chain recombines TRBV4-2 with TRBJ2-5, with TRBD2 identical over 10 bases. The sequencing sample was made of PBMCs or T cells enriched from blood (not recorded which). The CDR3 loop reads CASSRKSGGAGETQYF. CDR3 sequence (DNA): TGTGCCAGCAGCCGGAAAAGCGGGGGGGCTGGAGAGACCCAGTACTTC.